Listed here are 21 T cell receptor beta chains from one sample, sequenced in a study of breast tumors, draining lymph nodes, adjacent tissues. Breast cancer patients provided tissue from their axillary draining lymph nodes. TCRdb used MiXCR to reprocess the multiplex PCR reads, holding one entry per CDR3 protein. Of roughly 120,000 distinct CDR3 sequences listed, about 20% are singletons. The sequenced sample was axillary lymph node tissue. All receptors derive from a female donor with breast cancer. Some clones in this sample may be carry-over from other donors' samples.

This clonotype was seen at least ten times. V and J are TRBV24-1 and TRBJ2-3, with 8 bases lining up with TRBD2. There are 16 residues in the CDR3. The germline CDR1 and CDR2 sequences are KGHDR and SFDVKD. Losses at the gene ends were 6 bases for V and 2 bases for J; bases not matched to a gene: 9. CDR3 nucleotide sequence: TGTGCCACCAGTAAACGGACTAGCCAAAACACAGATACGCAGTATTTT. Translated, it gives CATSKRTSQNTDTQYF.

This clonotype was counted many times. The chain is built from TRBV4-2 and TRBJ2-7, with D perhaps matching TRBD2 (6 bases). Trimming shortened V by 3 bases and J by 6 bases, and 15 bases separated the two germline ends. Germline V CDR1 and CDR2: LGHNA, YNFKEQ. The CDR3 contains 14 residues. The CDR3 sequence is CASSQEGPVGEQYF. The CDR3 nucleotides are TGTGCCAGCAGCCAGGAGGGTCCTGTGGGCGAGCAGTACTTC.

This chain joins TRBV18 and TRBJ2-3; TRBD2 matches 10 bases. This CDR3 is built from 15 residues. V trimming: 3 bases; J trimming: 3 bases; junction bases outside the gene matches: 3. Germline-derived CDR1 and CDR2 are KGHSH and LQKENI. DNA for the CDR3: TGTGCCAGCTCACCGGGAGCGGGGGGGACAGATACGCAGTATTTT. Translation gives CASSPGAGGTDTQYF.

In its sample, this clonotype was seen many times. V and J are TRBV20-1 and TRBJ2-3; 13 positions agree with TRBD2. With 5 bases clipped from V and 2 bases from J, the junction kept 10 bases outside the gene matches. Germline loops: CDR1 DFQATT, CDR2 SNEGSKA (reference sequence). The CDR3 totals 17 residues. The CDR3 sequence is CSASTSGGAGSTDTQYF. DNA for the CDR3: TGCAGTGCTTCCACTAGCGGGGGGGCGGGGTCCACAGATACGCAGTATTTT.

Of note for this clonotype: A single base separates this from a much larger clone, so it may be a read error. The CDR3 DNA sequence: TGTGCCACCAGCAGAGATTCAGGGAATCAGCCCCGGCATTTT. Translated, it gives CATSRDSGNQPRHF. The rearrangement links TRBV15 to TRBJ1-5, with a weak D call TRBD1 (5 bases). The CDR3 runs to 14 residues. Germline CDR1 is LNHNV and CDR2 is YYDKDF (reference sequence).

The sample holds many counts of this clonotype. CDR3 in amino acids: CASSQQLAGENYEQYF. The CDR3, as DNA: TGTGCCAGCAGCCAACAACTAGCGGGAGAAAACTACGAGCAGTACTTC. This chain uses TRBV4-2 with TRBJ2-7, with 11 bases that match TRBD2. This CDR3 has 16 amino acids. The germline V gene encodes CDR1 LGHNA and CDR2 YNFKEQ. Trimming at V came to 2 bases and at J to 3 bases, leaving 6 bases not matched to a gene.

The table lists this clonotype with a few counts. The rearrangement links TRBV3-1 to TRBJ2-5; 9 positions agree with TRBD1. CDR1 and CDR2 from the germline V gene are LGHDT and YNNKEL (reference sequence). J lost 4 bases, V lost 8 bases, and 5 bases had no gene match. The CDR3 has 13 residues. The CDR3 DNA reads TGTGCCAGCGGAAGACAGGGGGGAGAGACCCAGTACTTC. It is translated as CASGRQGGETQYF.

V gene TRBV5-1 combines with J gene TRBJ1-4; D remains unclear. This CDR3 region has 13 residues. V was cut by 4 bases and J by 3 bases, with 7 bases left in between. Germline CDR1 SGHRS, CDR2 YFSETQ. CDR3 amino acids: CASSPGANEKLFF. The CDR3 DNA reads TGCGCCAGCAGCCCCGGCGCTAATGAAAAACTGTTTTTT.

Regarding this clonotype: A much bigger clone sits one base away, suggesting this may be a read error. A read error is likely, as this CDR3 ends without the conserved phenylalanine or tryptophan. V usage is TRBV6-5 and J usage is TRBJ2-5; the match to TRBD2 covers 9 bases. V was clipped by 5 bases and J by 4 bases; unmatched bases: 2. Germline loops: CDR1 MNHEY, CDR2 SVGAGI. The CDR3 loop spans 13 amino acids. CDR3 nucleotide sequence: TGTGCCAGCAGTCCTAGCGGGATAGAGACCCAGTACATC. Translation gives CASSPSGIETQYI.

Note on this clonotype: Because it lacks the conserved phenylalanine or tryptophan at the end, this CDR3 is likely a read error. This chain connects TRBV5-1 to TRBJ2-6; TRBD1 matches at 10 bases. The CDR3 is 15 amino acids. CDR1 is SGHRS and CDR2 is YFSETQ in the germline V gene. Trimming cost V 7 bases and J 0 bases; bases outside gene matches: 1. The CDR3 loop is CASGTGDSGANVLTL. DNA for the CDR3: TGCGCCAGCGGGACAGGGGACTCTGGGGCCAACGTCCTGACTCTC.

This clonotype was seen many times. The rearrangement joins TRBV20-1 to TRBJ2-1; 7 bases are shared with TRBD1. CDR1 DFQATT and CDR2 SNEGSKA come from the germline V gene (reference sequence). After removal of 5 bases from V and 4 bases from J, the junction contained 11 bases not matched to a gene. This CDR3 is built from 15 residues. The CDR3: CSAGPGTAGYNEQFF. The CDR3 nucleotides are TGCAGTGCTGGCCCCGGGACAGCCGGTTACAATGAGCAGTTCTTC.

This clonotype has a count of ten or more. The chain carries TRBV12-3 or TRBV12-4 and TRBJ2-7; the match to TRBD2 covers 9 bases. V was clipped by 3 bases and J by 3 bases; unmatched bases: 3. The CDR3 is 14 residues long. CDR3 DNA sequence: TGTGCCAGCAGTTTCGGGCGGGGGGGCTACGAGCAGTACTTC. It is translated as CASSFGRGGYEQYF.

Many counts were recorded for this clonotype. The chain employs TRBV12-3 or TRBV12-4 and TRBJ2-6, with D tentatively TRBD2 (6 bases). Trimming removed 1 base at V and 1 base at J, with 8 bases between. The CDR3 loop spans 16 amino acids. CDR3 DNA: TGTGCCAGCAGTTTAGTTGGAGGGTCTGGGGCCAACGTCCTGACTTTC. Amino acid sequence: CASSLVGGSGANVLTF.

This clonotype was detected ten times or more. The V and J genes are TRBV25-1 and TRBJ2-5; weak D call: TRBD2 (6 bases). Germline values: CDR1 MGHDK, CDR2 SYGVNS. Trimming shortened V by 4 bases and J by 5 bases, and 17 bases separated the two germline ends. The CDR3 covers 15 residues. In DNA, the CDR3 is TGTGCCAGCAGTGCCCCGGGACTGCCGCAGGAGACCCAGTACTTC. It translates to CASSAPGLPQETQYF.

This clonotype has ten or more counts. The CDR3 reads CASSQTGGGYNEQFF. The CDR3 bases are TGTGCCAGCAGCCAAACCGGGGGGGGGTACAATGAGCAGTTCTTC. The chain employs TRBV12-3 or TRBV12-4 and TRBJ2-1; 8 nucleotides align to TRBD2. The V segment lost 6 bases and the J segment 4 bases; nucleotides outside the gene matches: 8. The CDR3 contains 15 residues.

Concerning this clonotype itself: A much larger clone sits a single nucleotide away, making a read error possible. The V gene is TRBV29-1, the J gene TRBJ2-7; TRBD1 agrees at 9 bases. Germline lookup yields CDR1 SQVTM and CDR2 ANQGSEA. The CDR3 runs to 11 residues. The DNA of the CDR3 is TGCAGCGCACAGGGGGCCAACGAGCAGCACTTC. Protein product: CSAQGANEQHF.

This clonotype was seen ten or more times. The V call is TRBV20-1, the J call TRBJ2-1; D may be TRBD2 (7 bases). This CDR3 spans 14 amino acids. Trimming shortened V by 5 bases and J by 3 bases, and 14 bases separated the two germline ends. Germline V gene data show CDR1 as DFQATT and CDR2 as SNEGSKA (reference sequence). CDR3 DNA: TGCAGTGCTCCCGAAGGGGGGGACTACAATGAGCAGTTCTTC. It yields the protein CSAPEGGDYNEQFF.

This clonotype has just a few counts. This rearrangement joins TRBV11-1 to TRBJ2-1; D may be TRBD1 (7 bases). Germline V CDR1 and CDR2: SGHAT, FQDESV (reference sequence). V was clipped by 5 bases and J by 0 bases, with 14 bases between them. This CDR3 is 16 amino acids long. The CDR3 region is CASSTRQGGSYNEQFF. CDR3 sequence (DNA): TGTGCCAGCAGCACTCGACAGGGAGGCTCCTACAATGAGCAGTTCTTC.

This clonotype was seen ten or more times. V usage is TRBV9 and J usage is TRBJ1-2; D unresolved. The CDR3 totals 13 residues. Trimming removed 0 bases at V and 4 bases at J, with 7 bases between. Germline V CDR1 and CDR2: SGDLS, YYNGEE. The DNA for the CDR3 is TGTGCCAGCAGCGTAGAAGCAGGCTATGGCTACACCTTC. This codes for CASSVEAGYGYTF.

Worth noting for this clonotype: This may arise from a read error, as a much more abundant clone is one base away. The chain has TRBV9 and TRBJ2-1, with TRBD1 matching over 7 bases. Germline CDR1 SGDLS, CDR2 YYNGEE. The V segment lost 0 bases and the J segment 0 bases; nucleotides outside the gene matches: 3. CDR3 length: 16 amino acids. CDR3 residues: CASSVGGQISYNEQFF. The CDR3 coding sequence is TGTGCCAGCAGCGTAGGGGGACAGATCTCCTACAATGAGCAGTTCTTC.

Turning to this clonotype: Just one base apart from a much larger clone, this may be a read error. The chain employs TRBV19 and TRBJ1-5, with TRBD1 matching 7 bases. Germline V CDR1 and CDR2: LNHDA, SQIVND (reference sequence). CDR3 length: 14 amino acids. The CDR3 nucleotides read TGTACCAGTACAGGGGTGGCGAGCAATCAGCCCCAGCATTTT. It yields the protein CTSTGVASNQPQHF.